This T cell receptor beta chain originates from a study of shared clonotypes between healthy human individuals. The overall study: Used for every donor were three CD4 naive, three CD4 memory, two CD8 naive and one CD8 memory plate.

As for this clone: Its antigen is unknown. This specimen includes other DNA sequences encoding the same CDR3.

The germline V gene encodes CDR1 SGHRS and CDR2 YFSETQ. This CDR3 has 14 residues. The ends were cut back, 3 bases at V and 2 bases at J, with 11 bases in the middle. Study-level points and caveats: Generation probabilities of non-shared clonotypes were lower (relative to those shared by all four donors). What naive subsets generally showed was a larger estimated richness than memory subsets showed.

Measured with immunoSEQ multiplex PCR; TCRdb has only the in-frame clones, and not every one. The sample has some 2.4 million clones; more than 85% are singletons. The J gene is TRBJ2-5, the V gene TRBV5-1, with D tentatively TRBD2 (5 bases). Material: naive CD4+ T cells from PBMCs. Subset indicated: CD45RA+ positively selected. The clonotype was recovered from a man aged 18 to 35 in good health. Some clones in this sample may be carry-over from other donors' samples. The CDR3 DNA reads TGCGCCAGCAGCTGGGGAGTAGGGCAAGAGACCCAGTACTTC. Protein sequence: CASSWGVGQETQYF.